The clone carrying this TCR beta chain was seen ten or more times. Its specificity is unknown. The sample is drawn from a study of early T cells in non-severe SARS-CoV-2 infection. Study details: Unsorted whole-blood RNA was sequenced in bulk, leaving chains unpaired. Study results and caveats: Anti-spike CD8 responses were favored by VDJdb matching, which missed private and CD4 specificities.

This CDR3 contains 12 residues. Trimming pared 2 bases from V and 6 bases from J, leaving 10 bases between. The germline V gene has CDR1 SQVTM and CDR2 ANQGSEA. Individual cDNA molecules received unique molecular identifiers. Via MiXCR, TCRdb re-called the 5' RACE reads, giving one row per CDR3 protein. The sample records roughly 28,000 distinct CDR3 sequences, almost 4.5% being singletons. The sequence was collected from an adult who was a healthcare worker with PCR-confirmed SARS-CoV-2 infection or an uninfected control (not recorded which). This rearrangement joins TRBV29-1 to TRBJ1-1, with a possible D match to TRBD1 (6 bases). Input material: whole blood. In DNA, the CDR3 is TGCAGCGTTGAAAGGGGGACGGCTGAAGCTTTCTTT. This sequence encodes CSVERGTAEAFF.